The sequence of this T cell receptor (beta chain) was determined in a study of chemoradiotherapy in HPV16-positive cancers. The repertoire was sequenced with immunoSEQ multiplex PCR; TCRdb's copy has only in-frame clones and lacks some. The table has approximately 9,300 clones, around 93% seen once. Germline assignment: CDR1 SGHDN and CDR2 FVKESK. The CDR3 length is 15 residues. V lost 0 bases and J lost 1, with 9 bases in between. This clone appeared once. The chain uses TRBV14 and TRBJ1-1; D call uncertain. The TCR was taken from a human donor with HPV-associated anogenital cancer. The source material was blood, sampled from a patient who underwent chemoradiotherapy. This CDR3 is CASSQDVRRNTEAFF. CDR3 sequence (DNA): TGTGCCAGCAGCCAAGATGTTCGGCGGAACACTGAAGCTTTCTTT.